The source of this T cell receptor beta chain is a study of early T cells in non-severe SARS-CoV-2 infection. This clonotype was seen repeatedly, ten times or more. MiXCR was run by TCRdb on the 5' RACE reads, yielding one entry per CDR3 protein. Of 25,000 or so distinct CDR3 sequences in the sample, 5.5% to 7% were seen once. CDR3 length: 13 amino acids. The germline V gene has CDR1 SGHNT and CDR2 YYREEE (reference sequence). V was cut by 0 bases and J by 6 bases, with 9 bases left in between. The receptor's source is an adult who was a healthcare worker with PCR-confirmed SARS-CoV-2 infection or an uninfected control (not recorded which). The sample was whole blood. V and J are TRBV5-4 and TRBJ1-2; D is perhaps TRBD1 (6 bases). CDR3 sequence: CASSLEGGDGYTF. CDR3 coding DNA: TGTGCCAGCAGCTTGGAAGGGGGAGATGGCTACACCTTC.